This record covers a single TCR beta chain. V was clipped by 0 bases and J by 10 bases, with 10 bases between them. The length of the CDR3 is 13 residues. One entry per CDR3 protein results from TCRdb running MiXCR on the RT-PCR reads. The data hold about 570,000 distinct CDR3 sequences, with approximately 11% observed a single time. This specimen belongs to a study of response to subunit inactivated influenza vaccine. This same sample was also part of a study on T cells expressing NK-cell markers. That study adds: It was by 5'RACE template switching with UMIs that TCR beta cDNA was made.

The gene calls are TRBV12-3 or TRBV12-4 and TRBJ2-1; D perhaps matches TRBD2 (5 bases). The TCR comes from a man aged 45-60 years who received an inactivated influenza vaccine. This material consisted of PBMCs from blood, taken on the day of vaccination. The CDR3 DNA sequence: TGTGCCAGCAGTTTAGCGTCGGGCGGGGAGCAGTTCTTC. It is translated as CASSLASGGEQFF.